This TCR beta chain was identified during a study of CD4 T cells in relation to SARS-CoV-2 and coronaviruses. Germline V gives CDR1 LNHDA, CDR2 SQIVND (reference sequence). V shed 5 bases, J shed 4 bases, and the junction held 4 bases outside the gene matches. CDR3 length: 14 amino acids. CD4+ T cells from unexposed donors were obtained before the COVID-19 pandemic (2011-2018). The cells were cultured for less than twelve days before CD4+ T cells were isolated. The table came from immunoSEQ multiplex PCR; TCRdb's copy has only in-frame clones and leaves some out. The repertoire consists of some 20,000 clones, with around 76% occurring once and the leading ten covering approximately 14%. This clone was counted a single time. Its antigen is currently unknown. Other DNA variants within this sample encode the same CDR3.

The gene calls are TRBV19 and TRBJ1-2, with TRBD1 matching 10 bases. Material: CD4+ T cells from PBMCs, cultured in vitro. This TCR was sampled from a human donor in good health. CDR3 in DNA: TGTGCCAGTAGTCGGGACAGGGGTTTCTATGGCTACACCTTC. Its protein product is CASSRDRGFYGYTF.